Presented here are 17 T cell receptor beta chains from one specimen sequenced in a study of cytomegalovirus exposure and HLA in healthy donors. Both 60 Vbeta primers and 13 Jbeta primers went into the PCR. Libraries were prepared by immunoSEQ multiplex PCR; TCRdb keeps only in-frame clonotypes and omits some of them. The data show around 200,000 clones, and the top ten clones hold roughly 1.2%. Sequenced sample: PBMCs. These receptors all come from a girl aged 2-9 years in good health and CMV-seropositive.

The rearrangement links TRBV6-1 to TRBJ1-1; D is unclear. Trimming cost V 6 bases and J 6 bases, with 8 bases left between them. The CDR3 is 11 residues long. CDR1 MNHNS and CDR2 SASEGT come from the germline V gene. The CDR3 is CASRRRSEAFF. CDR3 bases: TGTGCCAGCAGGCGGCGATCTGAAGCTTTCTTT.

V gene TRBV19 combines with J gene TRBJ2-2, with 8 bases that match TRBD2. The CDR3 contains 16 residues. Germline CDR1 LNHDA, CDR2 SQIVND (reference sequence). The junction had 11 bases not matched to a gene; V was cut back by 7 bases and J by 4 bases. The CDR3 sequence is CASTPQAGGGTGELFF. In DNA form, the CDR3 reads TGTGCCAGTACCCCTCAGGCGGGAGGTGGCACCGGGGAGCTGTTTTTT.

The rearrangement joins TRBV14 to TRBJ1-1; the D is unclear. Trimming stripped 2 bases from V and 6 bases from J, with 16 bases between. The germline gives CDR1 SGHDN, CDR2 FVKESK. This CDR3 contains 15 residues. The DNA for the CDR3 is TGTGCCAGCAGCCAACTAAATGCCGGGGTCCCTGAAGCTTTCTTT. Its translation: CASSQLNAGVPEAFF. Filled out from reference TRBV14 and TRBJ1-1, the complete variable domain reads EAGVTQFPSHSVIEKGQTVTLRCDPISGHDNLYWYRRVMGKEIKFLLHFVKESKQDESGMPNNRFLAERTGGTYSTLKVQPAELEDSGVYFCASSQLNAGVPEAFFGQGTRLTVV.

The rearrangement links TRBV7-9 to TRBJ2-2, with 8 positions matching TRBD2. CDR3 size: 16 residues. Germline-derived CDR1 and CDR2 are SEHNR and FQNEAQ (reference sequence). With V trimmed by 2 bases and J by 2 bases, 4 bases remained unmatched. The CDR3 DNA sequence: TGTGCCAGCAGCTTATCGGTAGCGGGAAACACCGGGGAGCTGTTTTTT. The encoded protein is CASSLSVAGNTGELFF.

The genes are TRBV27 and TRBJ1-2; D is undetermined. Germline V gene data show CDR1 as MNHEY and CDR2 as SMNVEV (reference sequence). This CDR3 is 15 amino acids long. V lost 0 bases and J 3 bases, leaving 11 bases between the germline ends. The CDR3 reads CASSLSSNSDYGYTF. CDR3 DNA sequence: TGTGCCAGCAGTTTATCTAGTAATAGCGACTATGGCTACACCTTC.

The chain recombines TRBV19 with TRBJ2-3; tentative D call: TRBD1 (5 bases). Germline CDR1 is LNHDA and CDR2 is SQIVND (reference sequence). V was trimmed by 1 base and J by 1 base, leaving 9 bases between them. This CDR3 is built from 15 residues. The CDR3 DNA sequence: TGTGCCAGTAGTATAGCAGGGTTCGGCACAGATACGCAGTATTTT. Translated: CASSIAGFGTDTQYF.

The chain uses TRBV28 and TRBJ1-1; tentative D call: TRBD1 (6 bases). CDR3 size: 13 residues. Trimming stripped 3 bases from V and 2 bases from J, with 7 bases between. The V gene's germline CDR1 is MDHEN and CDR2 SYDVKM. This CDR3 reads CASSFRGNTEAFF. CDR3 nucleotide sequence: TGTGCCAGCAGTTTCAGGGGAAACACTGAAGCTTTCTTT. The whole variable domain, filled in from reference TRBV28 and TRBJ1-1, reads DVKVTQSSRYLVKRTGEKVFLECVQDMDHENMFWYRQDPGLGLRLIYFSYDVKMKEKGDIPEGYSVSREKKERFSLILESASTNQTSMYLCASSFRGNTEAFFGQGTRLTVV.

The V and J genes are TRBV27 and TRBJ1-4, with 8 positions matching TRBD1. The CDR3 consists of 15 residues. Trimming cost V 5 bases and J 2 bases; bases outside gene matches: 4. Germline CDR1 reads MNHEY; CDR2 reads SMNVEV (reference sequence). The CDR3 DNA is TGTGCCAGCAGTCATCGACAGGGGACTAATGAAAAACTGTTTTTT. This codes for CASSHRQGTNEKLFF.

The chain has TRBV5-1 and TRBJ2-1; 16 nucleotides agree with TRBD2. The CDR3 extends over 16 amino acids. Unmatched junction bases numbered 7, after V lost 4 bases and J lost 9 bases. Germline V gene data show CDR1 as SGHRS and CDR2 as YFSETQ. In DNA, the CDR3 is TGCGCCAGCAGCCGTGACGGGACTAGCGGGAGGGCTGAGCAGTTCTTC. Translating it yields CASSRDGTSGRAEQFF.

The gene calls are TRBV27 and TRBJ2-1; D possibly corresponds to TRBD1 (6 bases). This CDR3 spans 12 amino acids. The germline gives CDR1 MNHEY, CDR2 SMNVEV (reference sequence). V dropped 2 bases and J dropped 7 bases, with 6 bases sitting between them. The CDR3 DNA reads TGTGCCAGCAGTTTACAGGGGAATGAGCAGTTCTTC. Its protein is CASSLQGNEQFF.

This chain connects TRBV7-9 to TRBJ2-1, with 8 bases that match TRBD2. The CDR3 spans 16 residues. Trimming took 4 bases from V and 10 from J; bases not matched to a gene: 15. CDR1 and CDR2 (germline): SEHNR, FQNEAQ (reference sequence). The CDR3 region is CASSSISPGGAGEQFF. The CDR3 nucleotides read TGTGCCAGCAGCTCCATTTCGCCGGGAGGGGCCGGAGAGCAGTTCTTC.

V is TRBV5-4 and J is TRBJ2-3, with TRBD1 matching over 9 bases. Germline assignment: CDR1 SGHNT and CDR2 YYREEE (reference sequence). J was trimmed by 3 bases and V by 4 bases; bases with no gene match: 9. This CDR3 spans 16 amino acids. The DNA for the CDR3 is TGTGCCAGCAGCCCCCCGGGACAGGGAGGAACAGATACGCAGTATTTT. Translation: CASSPPGQGGTDTQYF.

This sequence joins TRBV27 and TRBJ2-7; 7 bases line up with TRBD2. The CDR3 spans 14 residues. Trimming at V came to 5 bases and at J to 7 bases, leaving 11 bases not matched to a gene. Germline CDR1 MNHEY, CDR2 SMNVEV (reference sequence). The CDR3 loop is CASSLSLAGGEQYF. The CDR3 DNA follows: TGTGCCAGCAGTCTCAGCTTAGCGGGTGGGGAGCAGTACTTC.

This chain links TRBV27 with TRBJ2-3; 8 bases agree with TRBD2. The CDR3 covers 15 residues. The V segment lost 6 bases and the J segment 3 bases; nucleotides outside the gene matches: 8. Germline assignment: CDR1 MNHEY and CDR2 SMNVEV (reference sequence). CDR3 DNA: TGTGCCAGCAGACCCGGGACTAGTACGACAGATACGCAGTATTTT. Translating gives CASRPGTSTTDTQYF.

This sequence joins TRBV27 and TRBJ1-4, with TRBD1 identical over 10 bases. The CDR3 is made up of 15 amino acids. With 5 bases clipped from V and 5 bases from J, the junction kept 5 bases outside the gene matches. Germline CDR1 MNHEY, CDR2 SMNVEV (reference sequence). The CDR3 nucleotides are TGTGCCAGCAGTGTACGACAGGGGGCGAATGAAAAACTGTTTTTT. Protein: CASSVRQGANEKLFF.

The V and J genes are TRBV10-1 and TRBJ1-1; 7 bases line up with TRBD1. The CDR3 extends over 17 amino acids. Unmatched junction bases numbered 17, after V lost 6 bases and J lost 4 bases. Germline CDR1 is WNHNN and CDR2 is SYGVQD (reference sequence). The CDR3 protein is CASRPAGDRTRSTEAFF. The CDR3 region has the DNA TGCGCCAGCAGGCCCGCCGGGGACAGAACGAGGAGCACTGAAGCTTTCTTT.

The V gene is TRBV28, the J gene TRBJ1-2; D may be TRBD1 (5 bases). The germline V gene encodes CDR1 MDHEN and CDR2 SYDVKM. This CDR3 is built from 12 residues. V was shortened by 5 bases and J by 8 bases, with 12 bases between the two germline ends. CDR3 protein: CASSPGAGGYTF. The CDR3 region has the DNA TGTGCCAGCAGTCCCGGGGCGGGAGGCTACACCTTC.